The 14 T cell receptor beta chains below come from one sample, sequenced in a study of OX40 agonist ivuxolimab in advanced cancers. TCRdb's table, derived via immunoSEQ multiplex PCR, lists solely in-frame clones and lacks some. Here the sample spans about 120,000 clones, 75% to 90% being singletons. Sequences were derived from CD4+ or CD8+ T cells sorted from blood, sampled in a trial of the OX40 agonist ivuxolimab. The receptors originated from an adult with an advanced solid tumor such as melanoma, head and neck, liver or kidney cancer.

The chain couples TRBV6-6 to TRBJ1-2; 11 bases are shared with TRBD1. The CDR3 sequence is 15 residues long. V dropped 5 bases and J dropped 7; count of bases not matched to a gene: 9. In germline, CDR1 is MNHNY, CDR2 SVGAGI (reference sequence). The CDR3, as DNA: TGTGCCAGCAGTGGGACAGGGGGACCATTGGCTGGCTACACCTTC. This codes for CASSGTGGPLAGYTF.

The V call is TRBV19, the J call TRBJ2-7; D uncertain. The CDR3 sequence is 14 residues long. In germline, CDR1 is LNHDA, CDR2 SQIVND (reference sequence). The V gene lost 3 bases and the J gene lost 5 bases, with 14 bases spanning the gap. DNA of the CDR3: TGTGCCAGTAGTATGGGCCCTACAGCTAACGAGCAGTACTTC. This sequence encodes CASSMGPTANEQYF. Together with reference TRBV19 and TRBJ2-7, the CDR3 gives the full variable domain: DGGITQSPKYLFRKEGQNVTLSCEQNLNHDAMYWYRQDPGQGLRLIYYSQIVNDFQKGDIAEGYSVSREKKESFPLTVTSAQKNPTAFYLCASSMGPTANEQYFGPGTRLTVT.

V usage is TRBV29-1 and J usage is TRBJ1-1; 7 nucleotides line up with TRBD1. The germline V gene encodes CDR1 SQVTM and CDR2 ANQGSEA. The junction had 5 bases not matched to a gene; V was cut back by 7 bases and J by 0 bases. This CDR3 region has 13 residues. CDR3 DNA: TGCAGCGCAGGGGACAGCTTGAACACTGAAGCTTTCTTT. This sequence encodes CSAGDSLNTEAFF.

The V and J genes are TRBV30 and TRBJ2-3; D remains unclear. This CDR3 is 13 amino acids long. Germline CDR1 and CDR2: GTSNPN and SVGIG (reference sequence). The V gene lost 3 bases and the J gene lost 1 base, with 8 bases spanning the gap. CDR3 amino acids: CAWSGERTDTQYF. The CDR3 DNA is TGTGCCTGGAGCGGAGAGCGCACAGATACGCAGTATTTT.

The V call is TRBV4-1, the J call TRBJ2-1; D is perhaps TRBD2 (5 bases). Trimming removed 3 bases at V and 0 bases at J, with 9 bases between. The CDR3 loop spans 15 amino acids. Germline V gene sequence: CDR1 MGHRA, CDR2 YSYEKL. The CDR3 reads CASSQLGSSYNEQFF. The CDR3 DNA is TGCGCCAGCAGCCAGTTAGGGAGCTCCTACAATGAGCAGTTCTTC.

The chain is built from TRBV18 and TRBJ2-3; no clear D. The CDR3 loop spans 12 amino acids. Germline V gene sequence: CDR1 KGHSH, CDR2 LQKENI. V was pared by 6 bases and J by 1 base, with 5 bases between. Here the CDR3 reads CASSTRTDTQYF. CDR3 bases: TGTGCCAGCTCTACTCGCACAGATACGCAGTATTTT. The full variable domain, rest sourced from reference TRBV18 and TRBJ2-3, is NAGVMQNPRHLVRRRGQEARLRCSPMKGHSHVYWYRQLPEEGLKFMVYLQKENIIDESGMPKERFSAEFPKEGPSILRIQQVVRGDSAAYFCASSTRTDTQYFGPGTRLTVL.

This sequence joins TRBV7-3 and TRBJ1-2; D call uncertain. V lost 4 bases and J 4 bases, leaving 13 bases between the germline ends. CDR3 length: 14 amino acids. CDR1 is SGHTA, CDR2 FQGTGA, per germline. The CDR3 bases are TGTGCCAGCAGCTCATACGACGGAAGCTATGGCTACACCTTC. Translated, it gives CASSSYDGSYGYTF.

This CDR3 is CASNRAGQGASNEQFF. The CDR3 DNA sequence: TGTGCCAGTAACCGTGCGGGACAGGGGGCTTCAAATGAGCAGTTCTTC. The gene calls are TRBV19 and TRBJ2-1; TRBD1 matches at 12 bases. V shed 7 bases, J shed 7 bases, and the junction held 11 bases outside the gene matches. CDR3 length: 16 amino acids. Germline-derived CDR1 and CDR2 are LNHDA and SQIVND (reference sequence). The full variable domain, rest sourced from reference TRBV19 and TRBJ2-1, is DGGITQSPKYLFRKEGQNVTLSCEQNLNHDAMYWYRQDPGQGLRLIYYSQIVNDFQKGDIAEGYSVSREKKESFPLTVTSAQKNPTAFYLCASNRAGQGASNEQFFGPGTRLTVL.

The V and J genes are TRBV28 and TRBJ1-1; D remains ambiguous. V lost 3 bases and J 7 bases, leaving 9 bases between the germline ends. The CDR3 consists of 12 residues. In germline, CDR1 is MDHEN, CDR2 SYDVKM. The CDR3 reads CASSLTKYEAFF. The CDR3 nucleotides are TGTGCCAGCAGTTTGACAAAATATGAAGCTTTCTTT.

This chain links TRBV5-6 with TRBJ1-5, with a tentative D call TRBD1 (5 bases). In germline, CDR1 is SGHDT, CDR2 YYEEEE. Trimming took off 6 bases at V and 4 bases at J, with 8 bases between the two ends. The CDR3 is made up of 12 amino acids. CDR3: CASIDSNQPQHF. CDR3 nucleotides: TGTGCCAGCATCGACAGTAATCAGCCCCAGCATTTT.

The V call is TRBV5-1, the J call TRBJ2-7, with D maybe TRBD2 (6 bases). The germline CDR1 and CDR2 sequences are SGHRS and YFSETQ. The germline V and J ends were trimmed by 1 base and 4 bases, with 12 bases remaining between them. The CDR3 length is 14 residues. The CDR3 DNA follows: TGCGCCAGCAGCTTGCTTAGCGGAAATTACGAGCAGTACTTC. Amino acids: CASSLLSGNYEQYF.

The chain joins TRBV29-1 to TRBJ2-7; TRBD1 matches at 7 bases. Germline CDR1 is SQVTM and CDR2 is ANQGSEA. Trimming removed 5 bases from V and 6 bases from J; junction bases left unmatched: 7. The CDR3 loop spans 12 amino acids. CDR3 loop: CSVRQGPLEQYF. The CDR3 bases are TGCAGCGTTAGACAGGGTCCGCTCGAGCAGTACTTC.

The V gene is TRBV5-4, the J gene TRBJ1-4; D remains unclear. CDR1 is SGHNT and CDR2 is YYREEE in the germline V gene (reference sequence). The ends were cut back, 0 bases at V and 3 bases at J, with 6 bases in the middle. CDR3 length: 14 amino acids. The CDR3 DNA follows: TGTGCCAGCAGCTTGGGAGGGTCTAATGAAAAACTGTTTTTT. Amino acid sequence: CASSLGGSNEKLFF.

The chain employs TRBV5-1 and TRBJ2-5; no firm D call. In germline, CDR1 is SGHRS, CDR2 YFSETQ. The germline V and J ends were trimmed by 4 bases and 5 bases, with 12 bases remaining between them. This CDR3 region has 13 residues. CDR3 coding DNA: TGCGCCAGCAGCCCTAGAATTGGCGAGACCCAGTACTTC. The encoded protein is CASSPRIGETQYF.